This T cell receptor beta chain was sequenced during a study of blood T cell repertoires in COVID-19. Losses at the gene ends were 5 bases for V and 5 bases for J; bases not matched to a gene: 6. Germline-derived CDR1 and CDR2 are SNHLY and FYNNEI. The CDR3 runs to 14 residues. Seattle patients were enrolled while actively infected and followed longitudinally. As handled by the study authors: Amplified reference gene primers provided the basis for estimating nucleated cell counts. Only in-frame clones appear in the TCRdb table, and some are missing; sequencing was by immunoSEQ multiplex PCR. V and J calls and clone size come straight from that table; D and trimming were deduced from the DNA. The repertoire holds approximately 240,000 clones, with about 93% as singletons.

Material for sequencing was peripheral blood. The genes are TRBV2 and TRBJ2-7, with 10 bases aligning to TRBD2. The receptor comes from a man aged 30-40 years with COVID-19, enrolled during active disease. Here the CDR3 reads CASSSGGAFHEQYF. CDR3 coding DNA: TGTGCCAGCAGTAGCGGGGGGGCCTTCCACGAGCAGTACTTC.